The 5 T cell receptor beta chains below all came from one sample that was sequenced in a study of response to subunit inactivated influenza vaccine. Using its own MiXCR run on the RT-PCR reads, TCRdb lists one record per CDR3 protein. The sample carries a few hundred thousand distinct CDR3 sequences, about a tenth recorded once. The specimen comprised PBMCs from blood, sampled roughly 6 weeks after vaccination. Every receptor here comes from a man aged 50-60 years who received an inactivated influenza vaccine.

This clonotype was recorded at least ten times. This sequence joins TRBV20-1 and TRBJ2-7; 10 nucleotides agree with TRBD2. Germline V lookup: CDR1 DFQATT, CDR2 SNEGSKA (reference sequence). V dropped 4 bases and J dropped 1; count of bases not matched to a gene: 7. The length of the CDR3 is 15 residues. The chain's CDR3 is CSAISLAGASYEQYF. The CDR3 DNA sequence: TGCAGTGCTATTTCTCTAGCGGGAGCTTCCTACGAGCAGTACTTC.

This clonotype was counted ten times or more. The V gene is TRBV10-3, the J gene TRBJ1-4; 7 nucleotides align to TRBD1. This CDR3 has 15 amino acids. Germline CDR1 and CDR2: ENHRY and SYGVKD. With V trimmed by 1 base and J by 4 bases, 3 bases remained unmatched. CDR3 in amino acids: CAISEFGQDNEKLFF. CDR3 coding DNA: TGTGCCATCAGTGAGTTCGGACAGGATAATGAAAAACTGTTTTTT.

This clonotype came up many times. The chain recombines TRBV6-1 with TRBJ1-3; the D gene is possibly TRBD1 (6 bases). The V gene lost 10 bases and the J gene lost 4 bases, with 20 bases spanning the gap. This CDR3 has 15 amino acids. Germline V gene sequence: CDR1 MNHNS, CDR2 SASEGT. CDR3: CATRDIGGNGNTIYF. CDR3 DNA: TGTGCCACCCGGGATATTGGGGGCAACGGAAACACCATATATTTT.

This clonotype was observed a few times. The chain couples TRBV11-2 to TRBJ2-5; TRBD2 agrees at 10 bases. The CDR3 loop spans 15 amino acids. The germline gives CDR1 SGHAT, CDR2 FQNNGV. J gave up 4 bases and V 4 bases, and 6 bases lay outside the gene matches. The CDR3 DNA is TGTGCCAGCAGCTGGACTAGCGGAGTTGGAGAGACCCAGTACTTC. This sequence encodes CASSWTSGVGETQYF.

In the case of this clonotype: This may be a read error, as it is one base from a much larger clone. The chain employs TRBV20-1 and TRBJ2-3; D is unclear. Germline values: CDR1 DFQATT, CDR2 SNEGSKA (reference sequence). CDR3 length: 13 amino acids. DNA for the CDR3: TGCAGTGGGGTCCCGGGTCGGGCAGATACGCATTATTTT. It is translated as CSGVPGRADTHYF.